These 11 T cell receptor beta chains were sequenced from one sample in a study of patients and donors after allogeneic stem cell transplantation. TCRdb reprocessed the RT-PCR reads via MiXCR and lists one record per CDR3 protein. The sample has roughly 250,000 distinct CDR3 sequences; around an eighth are singletons. Input material: blood, either unsorted or a sorted T cell fraction (not recorded which). The source is a human donor who was either an allogeneic HSCT recipient or a stem cell or donor lymphocyte infusion donor (not recorded which). It is not recorded whose cells these are; they may come from a transplant donor.

The table lists this clonotype with many counts. The chain joins TRBV5-1 to TRBJ2-5; D not resolved. The CDR3 covers 13 residues. CDR1 and CDR2 from the germline V gene are SGHRS and YFSETQ. Trimming stripped 1 base from V and 2 bases from J, with 6 bases between. The DNA for the CDR3 is TGCGCCAGCAGCTTGTGGCAACAAGAGACCCAGTACTTC. Translated: CASSLWQQETQYF. The full variable domain, rest sourced from reference TRBV5-1 and TRBJ2-5, is KAGVTQTPRYLIKTRGQQVTLSCSPISGHRSVSWYQQTPGQGLQFLFEYFSETQRNKGNFPGRFSGRQFSNSRSEMNVSTLELGDSALYLCASSLWQQETQYFGPGTRLLVL.

This clonotype was counted many times. The V gene is TRBV9, the J gene TRBJ1-1; maybe TRBD1 (5 bases). The germline gives CDR1 SGDLS, CDR2 YYNGEE. The CDR3 covers 17 residues. V shed 3 bases and J shed 0 bases, with 18 bases lying between them. The DNA for the CDR3 is TGTGCCAGCAGCGGGCAAGGGGCACTTTCCATGAACACTGAAGCTTTCTTT. The encoded protein is CASSGQGALSMNTEAFF.

This clonotype was seen a few times. The chain carries TRBV27 and TRBJ2-6; tentative D call: TRBD1 (6 bases). This CDR3 is built from 15 residues. Per germline, CDR1 MNHEY and CDR2 SMNVEV (reference sequence). The V and J ends lost 5 bases and 3 bases respectively, with 11 bases between them. CDR3 sequence: CASSPHRDGANVLTF. CDR3 in DNA: TGTGCCAGCAGTCCCCACAGGGATGGGGCCAACGTCCTGACTTTC.

The J gene is TRBJ1-1, the V gene TRBV7-3; the D is unclear. CDR3 length: 15 amino acids. Germline CDR1 SGHTA, CDR2 FQGTGA. V was pared by 0 bases and J by 3 bases, with 11 bases between. The CDR3 DNA sequence: TGTGCCAGCAGCTTAACGGGCCCTGGGGACACTGAAGCTTTCTTT. Translating it yields CASSLTGPGDTEAFF.

The V call is TRBV4-3, the J call TRBJ2-5; tentatively, D is TRBD2 (5 bases). The germline V gene encodes CDR1 LGHNA and CDR2 YSLEER. Trimming took 4 bases from V and 3 from J, leaving 15 bases between them. The CDR3 covers 15 residues. CDR3 region: CASSPGIGPEETQYF. The CDR3 nucleotides are TGCGCCAGCAGCCCCGGGATCGGGCCCGAAGAGACCCAGTACTTC.

This clonotype was counted many times. This chain links TRBV7-2 with TRBJ2-3, with D tentatively TRBD1 (5 bases). The germline V and J ends were trimmed by 1 base and 5 bases, with 13 bases remaining between them. CDR1 is SGHTA, CDR2 FQGNSA, per germline. The CDR3 is 15 residues long. CDR3 DNA: TGTGCCAGCAGCTTAGGTTTTAGGGGTGGAGATACGCAGTATTTT. This encodes CASSLGFRGGDTQYF.

The sample holds a few counts of this clonotype. The V and J genes are TRBV5-1 and TRBJ2-5; D remains unclear. The germline V gene encodes CDR1 SGHRS and CDR2 YFSETQ. V lost 6 bases and J lost 1, with 4 bases in between. CDR3 length: 11 amino acids. For the CDR3, the DNA is TGCGCCAGCAATTCCCAAGAGACCCAGTACTTC. As protein: CASNSQETQYF. The full variable domain, rest sourced from reference TRBV5-1 and TRBJ2-5, is KAGVTQTPRYLIKTRGQQVTLSCSPISGHRSVSWYQQTPGQGLQFLFEYFSETQRNKGNFPGRFSGRQFSNSRSEMNVSTLELGDSALYLCASNSQETQYFGPGTRLLVL.

This clonotype has at least ten counts. The V and J genes are TRBV3-1 and TRBJ2-5, with D possibly TRBD1 on 5 matching bases. CDR3 length equals 15 residues. Germline CDR1 and CDR2: LGHDT and YNNKEL (reference sequence). V shed 2 bases and J shed 7 bases, with 17 bases lying between them. In DNA form, the CDR3 reads TGTGCCAGCAGCCAAATTGACAGCGTACTGGGGACCCAGTACTTC. Its translation is CASSQIDSVLGTQYF.

The genes are TRBV5-6 and TRBJ2-7; 15 bases match TRBD2. The CDR3 spans 18 residues. The germline gives CDR1 SGHDT, CDR2 YYEEEE. Unmatched junction bases numbered 10, after V lost 0 bases and J lost 6 bases. DNA of the CDR3: TGTGCCAGCAGCTTGGTCGTCGGGGGACTAGCGGGAGGTAGCGAGCAGTACTTC. Residues: CASSLVVGGLAGGSEQYF.

Many counts were recorded for this clonotype. The rearrangement links TRBV19 to TRBJ2-2; the D is unclear. In germline, CDR1 is LNHDA, CDR2 SQIVND (reference sequence). V dropped 6 bases and J dropped 2 bases, with 4 bases sitting between them. The CDR3 spans 12 residues. The CDR3 protein is CASRTNTGELFF. The DNA for the CDR3 is TGTGCCAGTAGGACTAACACCGGGGAGCTGTTTTTT.

This clonotype was found a few times. CDR3 in DNA: TGTGCCACCGGACTAGCGAGGAATGAGCAGTTCTTC. Translation: CATGLARNEQFF. This chain connects TRBV9 to TRBJ2-1, with 9 bases identical to TRBD2. The CDR3 contains 12 residues. Trimming at V came to 9 bases and at J to 7 bases, leaving 5 bases not matched to a gene. Germline CDR1 reads SGDLS; CDR2 reads YYNGEE.